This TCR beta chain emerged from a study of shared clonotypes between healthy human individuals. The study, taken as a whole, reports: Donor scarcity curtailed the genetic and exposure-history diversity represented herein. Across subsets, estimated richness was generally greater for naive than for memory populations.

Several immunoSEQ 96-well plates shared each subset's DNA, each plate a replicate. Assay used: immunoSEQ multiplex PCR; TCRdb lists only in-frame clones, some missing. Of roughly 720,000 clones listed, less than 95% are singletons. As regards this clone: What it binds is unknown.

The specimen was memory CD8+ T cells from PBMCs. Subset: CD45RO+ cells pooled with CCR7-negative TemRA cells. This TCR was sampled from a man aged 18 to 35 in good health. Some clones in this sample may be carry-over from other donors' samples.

Here the CDR3 reads CASSATGGSGYEQYF. CDR3 bases: TGTGCCAGCAGCGCCACAGGGGGAAGTGGCTACGAGCAGTACTTC. This chain links TRBV13 with TRBJ2-7; TRBD1 matches 8 bases. Germline trimming cut 5 bases from V and 3 bases from J; bases unmatched to any gene: 9. The CDR3 extends over 15 amino acids. In germline, CDR1 is PRHDT, CDR2 FYEKMQ (reference sequence).